Each of the 20 T cell receptor beta chains below was sequenced from the same sample in a study of patients and donors after allogeneic stem cell transplantation. TCRdb reprocessed the RT-PCR reads via MiXCR and lists one record per CDR3 protein. Here the sample spans approximately 160,000 distinct CDR3 sequences, approximately 30% being singletons. The sequencing input was blood, either unsorted or a sorted T cell fraction (not recorded which). The receptors originated from a human donor who was either an allogeneic HSCT recipient or a stem cell or donor lymphocyte infusion donor (not recorded which). It is not recorded whose cells these are; they may come from a transplant donor.

The J gene is TRBJ2-5, the V gene TRBV6-5; D is undetermined. CDR1 and CDR2 from the germline V gene are MNHEY and SVGAGI. This CDR3 is 16 amino acids long. V was shortened by 6 bases and J by 5 bases, with 22 bases between the two germline ends. CDR3 in DNA: TGTGCCAGCAGCACAACCCTCGTGAGGTTGGGGGAGACCCAGTACTTC. Residues: CASSTTLVRLGETQYF.

The chain uses TRBV28 and TRBJ2-7; D remains ambiguous. There are 11 residues in the CDR3. The ends were cut back, 6 bases at V and 7 bases at J, with 10 bases in the middle. The V gene's germline CDR1 is MDHEN and CDR2 SYDVKM. The CDR3 loop is CASRDAREQYF. The CDR3 bases are TGTGCCAGCAGGGATGCGAGGGAGCAGTACTTC.

The chain couples TRBV25-1 to TRBJ2-5, with D perhaps TRBD1 or TRBD2 (5 bases each). In germline, CDR1 is MGHDK, CDR2 SYGVNS. V dropped 6 bases and J dropped 7 bases, with 15 bases sitting between them. This CDR3 has 13 residues. The CDR3 DNA is TGTGCCAGCAGCGTCATACCCGGGACGACCCAGTACTTC. It translates to CASSVIPGTTQYF.

Details on this clonotype: Relative to the germline gene, one junction end is altered; a read error may explain this. V and J are TRBV7-7 and TRBJ2-5, with 7 bases matching TRBD1. This CDR3 region has 14 residues. Looked up from germline, CDR1 is SSHAT and CDR2 is FNYEAQ (reference sequence). Written as DNA, the CDR3 is TGTGCTAGCAGCCCTCGACAGGGAAAGGAGACCCAGTACTTC. It specifies CASSPRQGKETQYF.

The gene calls are TRBV7-9 and TRBJ2-7; 13 bases are shared with TRBD2. V dropped 1 base and J dropped 7; count of bases not matched to a gene: 4. Germline V lookup: CDR1 SEHNR, CDR2 FQNEAQ (reference sequence). This CDR3 is built from 15 residues. CDR3 sequence (DNA): TGTGCCAGCAGCTTAGTGGCGGGACTAGCGGGGGAGCAGTACTTC. Translating it yields CASSLVAGLAGEQYF. The full variable domain, in which reference TRBV7-9 and TRBJ2-7 provide the parts outside the CDR3, is DTGVSQNPRHKITKRGQNVTFRCDPISEHNRLYWYRQTLGQGPEFLTYFQNEAQLEKSRLLSDRFSAERPKGSFSTLEIQRTEQGDSAMYLCASSLVAGLAGEQYFGPGTRLTVT.

The chain uses TRBV5-1 and TRBJ2-3; D not resolved. The CDR3 consists of 14 residues. Looked up from germline, CDR1 is SGHRS and CDR2 is YFSETQ. With 0 bases removed from V and 0 bases from J, the gap between germline ends came to 5 bases. This CDR3 reads CASSLGKSTDTQYF. The CDR3 DNA sequence: TGCGCCAGCAGCTTGGGAAAGAGCACAGATACGCAGTATTTT.

The chain uses TRBV6-2 or TRBV6-3 and TRBJ2-7; the D gene is possibly TRBD1 (6 bases). This CDR3 has 13 amino acids. The V end lost 8 bases, the J end lost 4 bases, and 15 bases lay between the germline ends. Germline CDR1 reads MNHEY; CDR2 reads SVGEGT. For the CDR3, the DNA is TGTGCCAGCGATAAGACAGGAGTGTACGAGCAGTACTTC. This codes for CASDKTGVYEQYF.

This clonotype was detected only once. The V and J genes are TRBV20-1 and TRBJ2-1; 11 nucleotides align to TRBD2. The length of the CDR3 is 14 residues. Trimming removed 5 bases from V and 3 bases from J; junction bases left unmatched: 3. Germline CDR1 and CDR2: DFQATT and SNEGSKA (reference sequence). CDR3 protein: CSAPSGRSYNEQFF. The DNA of the CDR3 is TGCAGTGCTCCTAGCGGGAGGAGCTACAATGAGCAGTTCTTC.

The V and J genes are TRBV27 and TRBJ2-7; 7 bases agree with TRBD1. This CDR3 is 14 amino acids long. Germline V gene lookup returns CDR1 MNHEY and CDR2 SMNVEV (reference sequence). V shed 3 bases and J 3 bases; nucleotides not matched to a gene: 5. The CDR3 region is CASSLGTDGYEQYF. CDR3 DNA sequence: TGTGCCAGCAGTTTGGGGACAGATGGCTACGAGCAGTACTTC.

This sequence joins TRBV7-2 and TRBJ1-1; no firm D call. This CDR3 spans 13 amino acids. Germline V CDR1 and CDR2: SGHTA, FQGNSA. V was cut by 2 bases and J by 3 bases, with 7 bases left in between. The CDR3 here is CASSLYMYTEAFF. CDR3 sequence (DNA): TGTGCCAGCAGCTTATATATGTACACTGAAGCTTTCTTT.

This clonotype appeared many times. The J gene is TRBJ1-6, the V gene TRBV5-1; 8 bases align to TRBD1. CDR3 size: 15 residues. V shed 3 bases, J shed 9 bases, and the junction held 8 bases outside the gene matches. The V gene's germline CDR1 is SGHRS and CDR2 YFSETQ. In DNA form, the CDR3 reads TGCGCCAGCAGCTCCGCGGGACAGGAACGTTCACCCCTCCACTTT. This gives the protein CASSSAGQERSPLHF.

This clonotype was counted between two and nine times. The chain carries TRBV20-1 and TRBJ1-4; 9 nucleotides align to TRBD1. The CDR3 loop spans 13 amino acids. Trimming took 4 bases from V and 5 from J; bases not matched to a gene: 2. The germline V gene encodes CDR1 DFQATT and CDR2 SNEGSKA (reference sequence). The chain's CDR3 is CSATGTGNEKLFF. DNA for the CDR3: TGCAGTGCTACCGGGACAGGGAATGAAAAACTGTTTTTT.

This clonotype was counted between two and nine times. This rearrangement joins TRBV7-8 to TRBJ2-2, with D tentatively TRBD2 (6 bases). CDR3 length: 14 amino acids. Looked up from germline, CDR1 is SGHVS and CDR2 is FQNEAQ. V dropped 1 base and J dropped 6 bases, with 9 bases sitting between them. The CDR3 DNA sequence: TGTGCCAGCAGCTTAGACCCGGGGGCCGGGGAGCTGTTTTTT. Protein product: CASSLDPGAGELFF.

The chain is built from TRBV28 and TRBJ2-5; D is ambiguous. V lost 11 bases to trimming and J lost 1 base, with 14 bases between them. There are 13 residues in the CDR3. Germline-derived CDR1 and CDR2 are MDHEN and SYDVKM. CDR3 in amino acids: CACERRIQETQYF. CDR3 nucleotide sequence: TGTGCCTGCGAGAGGCGAATCCAAGAGACCCAGTACTTC.

The chain links TRBV29-1 to TRBJ1-1, with unresolved D. The CDR3 is 14 residues long. Germline V lookup: CDR1 SQVTM, CDR2 ANQGSEA. The V and J ends lost 1 base and 4 bases respectively, with 13 bases between them. The CDR3 region has the DNA TGCAGCGTTGAAGGTCGGTTGCGTAGCACTGAAGCTTTCTTT. This encodes CSVEGRLRSTEAFF.

This clonotype was observed many times. The gene calls are TRBV4-1 and TRBJ1-3; D is undetermined. The CDR3 has 15 residues. V was shortened by 4 bases and J by 0 bases, with 10 bases between the two germline ends. Germline V lookup: CDR1 MGHRA, CDR2 YSYEKL. CDR3 nucleotides: TGCGCCAGCAGCCCCCCGGTTGGCTCTGGAAACACCATATATTTT. Translating it yields CASSPPVGSGNTIYF.

This clonotype was seen repeatedly, ten times or more. V usage is TRBV24-1 and J usage is TRBJ1-3; the D is unclear. The CDR3 is 13 amino acids. The germline gives CDR1 KGHDR, CDR2 SFDVKD. V was pared by 0 bases and J by 8 bases, with 7 bases between. The CDR3 loop is CATSDLEGYTIYF. The CDR3 DNA reads as TGTGCCACCAGTGATTTGGAGGGCTACACCATATATTTT.

In its sample, this clonotype was seen many times. J is TRBJ1-2 and V is TRBV7-9; 8 nucleotides agree with TRBD1. The CDR3 contains 16 residues. V was clipped by 8 bases and J by 2 bases; unmatched bases: 13. Looked up from germline, CDR1 is SEHNR and CDR2 is FQNEAQ (reference sequence). CDR3 amino acids: CASCYGQGAYNYGYTF. The CDR3 coding sequence is TGTGCCAGCTGTTATGGGCAGGGGGCGTACAACTATGGCTACACCTTC. Looking up the rest from reference TRBV7-9 and TRBJ1-2 gives the full variable domain: DTGVSQNPRHKITKRGQNVTFRCDPISEHNRLYWYRQTLGQGPEFLTYFQNEAQLEKSRLLSDRFSAERPKGSFSTLEIQRTEQGDSAMYLCASCYGQGAYNYGYTFGSGTRLTVV.

This clonotype showed up just a few times. The rearrangement links TRBV5-1 to TRBJ2-2; D unresolved. The V gene's germline CDR1 is SGHRS and CDR2 YFSETQ. The V end lost 1 base, the J end lost 4 bases, and 8 bases lay between the germline ends. The CDR3 runs 14 residues. The CDR3 protein is CASSLTRGTGELFF. Here the CDR3 DNA reads TGCGCCAGCAGCTTGACCCGAGGCACCGGGGAGCTGTTTTTT.

In this sample, this clonotype turned up a few times. The V call is TRBV12-2, the J call TRBJ1-5. TRBV12-2 is a pseudogene locus. The length of the CDR3 is 18 residues. CDR3 amino acids: CASRLVASFGRPDQPQHF. CDR3 bases: TGTGCAAGTCGCTTAGTTGCTTCCTTTGGCAGGCCCGATCAGCCCCAGCATTTT.